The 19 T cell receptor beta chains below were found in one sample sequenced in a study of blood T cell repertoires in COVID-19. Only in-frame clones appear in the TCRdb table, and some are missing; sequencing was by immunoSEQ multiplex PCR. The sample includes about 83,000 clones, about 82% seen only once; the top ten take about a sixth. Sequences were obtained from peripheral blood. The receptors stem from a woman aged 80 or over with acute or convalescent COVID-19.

CDR3 DNA: TGTGCCAGCAGCTTAATTGCGGGTTTGGACTATGGCTACACCTTC. Amino acid sequence: CASSLIAGLDYGYTF. The chain combines TRBV7-3 with TRBJ1-2; D is unclear. CDR1 is SGHTA, CDR2 FQGTGA, per germline. The CDR3 totals 15 residues. The V end was cut by 1 base, the J end by 3 bases, with 12 bases between. The variable domain in full, completed from reference TRBV7-3 and TRBJ1-2, reads GAGVSQTPSNKVTEKGKYVELRCDPISGHTALYWYRQSLGQGPEFLIYFQGTGAADDSGLPNDRFFAVRPEGSVSTLKIQRTERGDSAVYLCASSLIAGLDYGYTFGSGTRLTVV.

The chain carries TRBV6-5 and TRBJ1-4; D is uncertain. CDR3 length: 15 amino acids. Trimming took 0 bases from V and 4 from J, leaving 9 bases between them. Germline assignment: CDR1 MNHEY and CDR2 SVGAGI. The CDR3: CASSYSPLFNEKLFF. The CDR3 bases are TGTGCCAGCAGTTACTCGCCACTGTTTAATGAAAAACTGTTTTTT.

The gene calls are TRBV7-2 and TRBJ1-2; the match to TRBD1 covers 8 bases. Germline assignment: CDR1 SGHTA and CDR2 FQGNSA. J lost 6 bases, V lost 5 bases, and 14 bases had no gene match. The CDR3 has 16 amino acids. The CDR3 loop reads CASSPRRTGSLHGYTF. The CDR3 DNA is TGTGCCAGCAGCCCTAGGAGGACAGGGTCTCTTCATGGCTACACCTTC.

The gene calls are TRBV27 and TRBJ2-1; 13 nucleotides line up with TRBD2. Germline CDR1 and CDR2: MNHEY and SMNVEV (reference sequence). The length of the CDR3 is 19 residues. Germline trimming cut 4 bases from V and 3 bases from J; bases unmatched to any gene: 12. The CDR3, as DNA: TGTGCCAGCAGTTCTATCCCCACTAGCGGGGGGGCCTTCTACAATGAGCAGTTCTTC. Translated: CASSSIPTSGGAFYNEQFF.

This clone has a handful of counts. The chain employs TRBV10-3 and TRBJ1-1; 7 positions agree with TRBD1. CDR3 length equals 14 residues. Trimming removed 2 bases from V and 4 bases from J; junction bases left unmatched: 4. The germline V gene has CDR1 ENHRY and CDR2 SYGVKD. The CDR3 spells CAISEDRAGTEAFF. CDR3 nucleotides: TGTGCCATCAGTGAGGACAGGGCAGGCACTGAAGCTTTCTTT.

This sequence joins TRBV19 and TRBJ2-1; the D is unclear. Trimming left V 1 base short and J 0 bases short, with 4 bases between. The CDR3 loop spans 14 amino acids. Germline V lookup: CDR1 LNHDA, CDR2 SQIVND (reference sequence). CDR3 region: CASSIGDSYNEQFF. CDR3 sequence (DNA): TGTGCCAGTAGTATAGGAGACTCCTACAATGAGCAGTTCTTC. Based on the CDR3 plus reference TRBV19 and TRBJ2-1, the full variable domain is DGGITQSPKYLFRKEGQNVTLSCEQNLNHDAMYWYRQDPGQGLRLIYYSQIVNDFQKGDIAEGYSVSREKKESFPLTVTSAQKNPTAFYLCASSIGDSYNEQFFGPGTRLTVL.

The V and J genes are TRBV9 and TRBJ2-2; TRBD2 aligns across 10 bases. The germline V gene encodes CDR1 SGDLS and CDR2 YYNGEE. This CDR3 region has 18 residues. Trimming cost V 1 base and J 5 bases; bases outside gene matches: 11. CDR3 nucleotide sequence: TGTGCCAGCAGCGTACATAGCGGGGGGCATCAGAGTACCGGGGAGCTGTTTTTT. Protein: CASSVHSGGHQSTGELFF.

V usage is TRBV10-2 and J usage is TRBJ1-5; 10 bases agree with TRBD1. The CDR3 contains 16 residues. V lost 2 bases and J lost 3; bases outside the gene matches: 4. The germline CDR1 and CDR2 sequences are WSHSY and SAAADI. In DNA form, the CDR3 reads TGCGCCAGCAGTGAGAGGGACAGGGGATACAATCAGCCCCAGCATTTT. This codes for CASSERDRGYNQPQHF.

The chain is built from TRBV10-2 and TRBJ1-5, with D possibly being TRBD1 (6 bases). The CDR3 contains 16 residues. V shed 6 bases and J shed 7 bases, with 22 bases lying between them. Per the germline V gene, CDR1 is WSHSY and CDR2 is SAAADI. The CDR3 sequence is CASSLLRGDNGQPQHF. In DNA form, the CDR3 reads TGCGCCAGCAGCCTCCTTCGTGGGGACAATGGGCAGCCCCAGCATTTT.

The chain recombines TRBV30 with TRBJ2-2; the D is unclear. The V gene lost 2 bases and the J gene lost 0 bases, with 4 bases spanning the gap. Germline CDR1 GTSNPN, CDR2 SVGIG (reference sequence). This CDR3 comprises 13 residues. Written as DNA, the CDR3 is TGTGCCTGGAGTCGCGCGAACACCGGGGAGCTGTTTTTT. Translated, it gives CAWSRANTGELFF.

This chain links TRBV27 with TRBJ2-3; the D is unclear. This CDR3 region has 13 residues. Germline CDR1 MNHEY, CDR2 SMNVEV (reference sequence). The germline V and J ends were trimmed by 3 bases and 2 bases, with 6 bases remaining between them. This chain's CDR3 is CASSFTATDTQYF. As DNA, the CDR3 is TGTGCCAGCAGTTTCACAGCCACAGATACGCAGTATTTT.

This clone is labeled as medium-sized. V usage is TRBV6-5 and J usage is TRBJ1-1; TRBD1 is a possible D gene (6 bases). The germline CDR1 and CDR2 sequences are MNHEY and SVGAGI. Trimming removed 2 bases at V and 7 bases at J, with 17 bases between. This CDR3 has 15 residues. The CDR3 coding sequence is TGTGCCAGCAGTTACGGTGGAACAGGGTCCTTTGAAGCTTTCTTT. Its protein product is CASSYGGTGSFEAFF.

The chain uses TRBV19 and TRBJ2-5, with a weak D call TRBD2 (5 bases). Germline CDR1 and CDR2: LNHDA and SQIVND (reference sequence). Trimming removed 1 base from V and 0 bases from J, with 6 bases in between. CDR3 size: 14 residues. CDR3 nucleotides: TGTGCCAGTAGTATAGGAGGGAACCAAGAGACCCAGTACTTC. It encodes CASSIGGNQETQYF.

CDR3 sequence reads: CASSENRGYGYTF. The CDR3 nucleotides read TGTGCCAGCAGTGAAAACAGGGGCTATGGCTACACCTTC. The genes are TRBV2 and TRBJ1-2; 7 bases line up with TRBD1. The V and J ends lost 2 bases and 4 bases, in that order; junction bases with no gene match: 1. The CDR3 sequence is 13 residues long. Per the germline V gene, CDR1 is SNHLY and CDR2 is FYNNEI. Variable domain in full (rest from reference TRBV2 and TRBJ1-2): EPEVTQTPSHQVTQMGQEVILRCVPISNHLYFYWYRQILGQKVEFLVSFYNNEISEKSEIFDDQFSVERPDGSNFTLKIRSTKLEDSAMYFCASSENRGYGYTFGSGTRLTVV.

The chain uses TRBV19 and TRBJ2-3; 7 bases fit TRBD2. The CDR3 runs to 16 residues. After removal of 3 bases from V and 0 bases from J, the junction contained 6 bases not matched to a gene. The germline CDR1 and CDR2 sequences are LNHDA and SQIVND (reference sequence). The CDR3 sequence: CASSMGTISSTDTQYF. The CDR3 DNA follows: TGTGCCAGTAGTATGGGGACTATTTCTAGCACAGATACGCAGTATTTT.

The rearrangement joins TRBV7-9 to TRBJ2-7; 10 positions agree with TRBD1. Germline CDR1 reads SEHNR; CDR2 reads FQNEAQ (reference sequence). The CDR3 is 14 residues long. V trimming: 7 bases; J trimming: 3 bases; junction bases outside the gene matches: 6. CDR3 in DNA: TGTGCCAGCACCGGGACAGGGGTAAGCTACGAGCAGTACTTC. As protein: CASTGTGVSYEQYF.

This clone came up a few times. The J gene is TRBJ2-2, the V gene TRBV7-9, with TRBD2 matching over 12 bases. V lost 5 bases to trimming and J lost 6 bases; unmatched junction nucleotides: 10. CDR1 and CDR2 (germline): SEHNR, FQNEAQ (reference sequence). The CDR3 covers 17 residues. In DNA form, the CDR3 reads TGTGCCAGCAGCCCCCGGACTAGCGGGGTTCTTCCCGGGGAGCTGTTTTTT. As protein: CASSPRTSGVLPGELFF.

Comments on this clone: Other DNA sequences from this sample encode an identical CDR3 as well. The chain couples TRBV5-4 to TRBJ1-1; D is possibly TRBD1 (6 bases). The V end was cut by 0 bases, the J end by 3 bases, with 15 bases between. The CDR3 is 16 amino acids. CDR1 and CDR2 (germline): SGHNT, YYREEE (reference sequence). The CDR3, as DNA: TGTGCCAGCAGCTTGGCCGGCCAGGGGCGTGACACTGAAGCTTTCTTT. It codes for CASSLAGQGRDTEAFF.

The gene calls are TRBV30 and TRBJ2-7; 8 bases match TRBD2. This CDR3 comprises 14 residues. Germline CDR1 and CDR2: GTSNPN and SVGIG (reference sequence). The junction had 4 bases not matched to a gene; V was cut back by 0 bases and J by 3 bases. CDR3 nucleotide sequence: TGTGCCTGGAGTGTACGGGGGGGAAACTACGAGCAGTACTTC. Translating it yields CAWSVRGGNYEQYF. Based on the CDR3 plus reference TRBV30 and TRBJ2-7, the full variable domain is SQTIHQWPATLVQPVGSPLSLECTVEGTSNPNLYWYRQAAGRGLQLLFYSVGIGQISSEVPQNLSASRPQDRQFILSSKKLLLSDSGFYLCAWSVRGGNYEQYFGPGTRLTVT.